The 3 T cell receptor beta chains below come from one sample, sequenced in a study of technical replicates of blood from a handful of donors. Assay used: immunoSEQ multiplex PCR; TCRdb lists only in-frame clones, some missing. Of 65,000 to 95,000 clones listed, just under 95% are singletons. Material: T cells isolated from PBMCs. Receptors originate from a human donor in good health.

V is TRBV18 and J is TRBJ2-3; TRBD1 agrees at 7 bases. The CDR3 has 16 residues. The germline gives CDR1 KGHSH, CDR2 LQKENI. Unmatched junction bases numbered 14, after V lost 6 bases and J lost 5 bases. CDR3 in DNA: TGTGCCAGCTCTCGTCTGACAGGGTTTGAAAGAGATACGCAGTATTTT. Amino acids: CASSRLTGFERDTQYF.

CDR3 protein: CASSTSRRGNEQFF. CDR3 coding DNA: TGTGCCAGCAGTACTTCTAGGAGGGGCAATGAGCAGTTCTTC. The chain carries TRBV6-5 and TRBJ2-1, with D possibly being TRBD2 (6 bases). CDR3 length equals 14 residues. Germline V gives CDR1 MNHEY, CDR2 SVGAGI. The V gene lost 5 bases and the J gene lost 6 bases, with 14 bases spanning the gap.

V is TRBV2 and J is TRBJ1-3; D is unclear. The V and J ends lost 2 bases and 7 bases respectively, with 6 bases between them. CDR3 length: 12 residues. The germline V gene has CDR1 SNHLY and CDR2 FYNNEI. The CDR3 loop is CASSEIGNTIYF. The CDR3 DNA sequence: TGTGCCAGCAGTGAAATCGGGAACACCATATATTTT.